This record concerns one TCR beta chain sequence. Its target is unknown. This sample was included in a study of T cell repertoires in aging, cancer and after chemotherapy. Study-wide background: Six age groups, ranging from 30 or younger to 70 or older, included the donors.

TCR beta rearrangements were amplified from peripheral blood genomic DNA. Rearranged V-D-J TRB sequences were amplified with a mixed TRB-A/B primer pool. TCRdb called the multiplex PCR reads again in MiXCR, with one record for every CDR3 protein. The sample shows more than 800 distinct CDR3 sequences, around 22% of them seen only once. This CDR3 comprises 18 residues. V dropped 0 bases and J dropped 0; count of bases not matched to a gene: 5. Looked up from germline, CDR1 is SGHTA and CDR2 is FQGNSA. Study-level results: Loss of evenness, beyond lost richness, contributed to age-related TCR diversity decline in cancer patients.

This chain uses TRBV7-2 with TRBJ1-5; TRBD1 matches at 10 bases. The TCR was taken from a human donor with a solid tumor. The material sequenced was blood. The CDR3 is CASSLAVGTGVSNQPQHF. CDR3 DNA sequence: TGTGCCAGCAGCTTAGCGGTCGGGACAGGGGTTAGCAATCAGCCCCAGCATTTT.